This is a list of T cell receptor beta chains from one sample in a study of CD8 T cells in ankylosing spondylitis. TCRdb re-analysed the 5' RACE reads in MiXCR, keeping a single row per CDR3 protein. In the table there are roughly 91,000 distinct CDR3 sequences, about 8.6% of which are singletons. The sample taken for sequencing was blood, either unsorted or a sorted T cell fraction (not recorded which). The source of these receptors is a male donor with ankylosing spondylitis or in good health (not recorded which). Each CDR3 is given with its conserved first and last residue. Each record gives: V gene, clone size, D gene, J gene, CDR3 length, CDR3 protein, CDR3 DNA. D genes are given only for firm matches. Clone size is shown for a subset of rows, as once, few, many or a class of expanded clone.

v_call: TRBV7-2; clone_size: many; d_call: TRBD1; j_call: TRBJ1-6; cdr3_length: 17; cdr3_aa: CASSFNSPGQGYSPLHF; cdr3_nt: TGTGCCAGCAGCTTCAATTCTCCGGGACAGGGTTATTCACCCCTCCACTTT
v_call: TRBV29-1; clone_size: many; d_call: NA; j_call: TRBJ1-1; cdr3_length: 14; cdr3_aa: CSVDPGLGNTEAFF; cdr3_nt: TGCAGCGTTGACCCCGGCCTCGGGAACACTGAAGCTTTCTTT
v_call: TRBV7-9; clone_size: few; d_call: TRBD2; j_call: TRBJ2-2; cdr3_length: 15; cdr3_aa: CASTRLAANTGELFF; cdr3_nt: TGTGCCAGCACCCGACTAGCGGCGAACACCGGGGAGCTGTTTTTT
v_call: TRBV7-2; clone_size: many; d_call: NA; j_call: TRBJ2-6; cdr3_length: 15; cdr3_aa: CASSYRSSGANVLTF; cdr3_nt: TGTGCCAGCAGCTACCGGAGCTCTGGGGCCAACGTCCTGACTTTC
v_call: TRBV7-2; clone_size: many; d_call: NA; j_call: TRBJ1-6; cdr3_length: 12; cdr3_aa: CASSSPSSPLHF; cdr3_nt: TGTGCCAGCAGCTCACCTTCATCACCCCTCCACTTT
v_call: TRBV6-2/TRBV6-3; clone_size: many; d_call: TRBD2; j_call: TRBJ2-7; cdr3_length: 17; cdr3_aa: CASSQYRLARSTYEQYF; cdr3_nt: TGTGCCAGCAGTCAATACAGACTAGCGCGAAGCACCTACGAGCAGTACTTC
v_call: TRBV14; clone_size: many; d_call: NA; j_call: TRBJ2-7; cdr3_length: 13; cdr3_aa: CASSQGLPLTQYF; cdr3_nt: TGTGCCAGCAGCCAAGGCCTGCCGCTCACCCAGTACTTC
v_call: TRBV4-3; clone_size: many; d_call: NA; j_call: TRBJ2-1; cdr3_length: 15; cdr3_aa: CASSPGGSSYNEQFF; cdr3_nt: TGCGCCAGCAGCCCTGGAGGAAGCTCCTACAATGAGCAGTTCTTC
v_call: TRBV11-3; clone_size: NA; d_call: TRBD1; j_call: TRBJ1-1; cdr3_length: 14; cdr3_aa: CASSSGQPNTEAFF; cdr3_nt: TGTGCCAGCAGCTCGGGACAGCCGAACACTGAAGCTTTCTTT
v_call: TRBV7-2; clone_size: many; d_call: NA; j_call: TRBJ1-5; cdr3_length: 14; cdr3_aa: CASSLGGTYQPQHF; cdr3_nt: TGTGCCAGCAGCTTAGGCGGGACCTATCAGCCCCAGCATTTT
v_call: TRBV6-2/TRBV6-3; clone_size: few; d_call: TRBD1; j_call: TRBJ1-1; cdr3_length: 16; cdr3_aa: CASKTAGRQGISEAFF; cdr3_nt: TGTGCCAGCAAAACCGCCGGCCGACAGGGCATTTCTGAAGCTTTCTTT
v_call: TRBV12-2; clone_size: few; d_call: NA; j_call: TRBJ2-7; cdr3_length: 12; cdr3_aa: CASRSGVVPGNF; cdr3_nt: TGTGCAAGTCGCTCCGGAGTCGTCCCCGGGAACTTC
v_call: TRBV5-5; clone_size: many; d_call: NA; j_call: TRBJ2-1; cdr3_length: 13; cdr3_aa: CASSLYGVNEQFF; cdr3_nt: TGTGCCAGCAGCTTGTACGGGGTAAATGAGCAGTTCTTC
v_call: TRBV10-3; clone_size: many; d_call: NA; j_call: TRBJ1-5; cdr3_length: 16; cdr3_aa: CAISGGGGRNNQPQHF; cdr3_nt: TGTGCCATCAGCGGAGGGGGGGGACGGAACAATCAGCCCCAGCATTTT
v_call: TRBV29-1; clone_size: many; d_call: TRBD2; j_call: TRBJ2-3; cdr3_length: 16; cdr3_aa: CSVALWTSGSTDTQYF; cdr3_nt: TGCAGCGTTGCACTGTGGACTAGCGGATCCACAGATACGCAGTATTTT
v_call: TRBV20-1; clone_size: many; d_call: TRBD2; j_call: TRBJ2-7; cdr3_length: 14; cdr3_aa: CSARGLAGNYEQYF; cdr3_nt: TGCAGTGCTAGAGGTCTAGCGGGAAATTACGAGCAGTACTTC